The 10 T cell receptor beta chains reported below all come from one sample, sequenced in a study of shared clonotypes between healthy human individuals. Only in-frame clones appear in the TCRdb table, and some are missing; sequencing was by immunoSEQ multiplex PCR. Of about 1.1 million clones listed, 60% to 85% are singletons. The sequenced sample consisted of memory CD4+ T cells from PBMCs. Documented subset: CD45RA-negative fraction. The receptors stem from a man aged 18 to 29 in good health. Some clones in this sample may be carry-over from other donors' samples.

Details on this clone: This specimen includes other DNA sequences encoding the same CDR3. The chain joins TRBV5-1 to TRBJ2-5; D possibly corresponds to TRBD2 (6 bases). CDR3 length: 14 residues. Germline V gene data show CDR1 as SGHRS and CDR2 as YFSETQ. V was clipped by 1 base and J by 0 bases, with 7 bases between them. CDR3 sequence: CASSLRGYQETQYF. The CDR3 DNA is TGCGCCAGCAGCTTGCGGGGGTACCAAGAGACCCAGTACTTC.

In its sample, this clone was seen a few times. The chain couples TRBV7-2 to TRBJ2-5; unclear D gene. The CDR3 has 13 amino acids. CDR1 and CDR2 from the germline V gene are SGHTA and FQGNSA. V shed 5 bases and J shed 1 base, with 8 bases lying between them. This CDR3 reads CASSRHLQETQYF. CDR3 coding DNA: TGTGCCAGCAGCAGACACCTCCAAGAGACCCAGTACTTC. The full variable domain, with the rest looked up from reference TRBV7-2 and TRBJ2-5, is GAGVSQSPSNKVTEKGKDVELRCDPISGHTALYWYRQSLGQGLEFLIYFQGNSAPDKSGLPSDRFSAERTGGSVSTLTIQRTQQEDSAVYLCASSRHLQETQYFGPGTRLLVL.

This clone was picked up a small number of times. This chain links TRBV15 with TRBJ1-4, with D hard to call. The CDR3 runs 15 residues. Per the germline V gene, CDR1 is LNHNV and CDR2 is YYDKDF (reference sequence). Trimming shortened V by 1 base and J by 0 bases, and 6 bases separated the two germline ends. CDR3 protein: CATSRGDATNEKLFF. The CDR3 DNA sequence: TGTGCCACCAGCAGAGGCGATGCAACTAATGAAAAACTGTTTTTT.

The CDR3 DNA reads TGTGCCAGCAGCTTAGGCGACTCCCTCCACGAGCAGTACTTC. Its translation is CASSLGDSLHEQYF. The chain uses TRBV7-9 and TRBJ2-7; unclear D gene. V lost 1 base and J lost 5, with 12 bases in between. Germline V gives CDR1 SEHNR, CDR2 FQNEAQ (reference sequence). The CDR3 is made up of 14 amino acids.

Points on this clone: Other nucleotide sequences from this sample produce the same CDR3. The rearrangement uses TRBV2 and TRBJ2-3; D is undetermined. The CDR3 runs to 15 residues. The V end was cut by 0 bases, the J end by 2 bases, with 9 bases between. The germline gives CDR1 SNHLY, CDR2 FYNNEI. The CDR3 loop reads CASSEAGGPTDTQYF. The CDR3 DNA is TGTGCCAGCAGTGAAGCGGGCGGCCCCACAGATACGCAGTATTTT.

This sequence joins TRBV5-1 and TRBJ2-2; 7 bases align to TRBD2. This CDR3 is built from 15 residues. With 3 bases clipped from V and 4 bases from J, the junction kept 6 bases outside the gene matches. Germline CDR1 SGHRS, CDR2 YFSETQ. As DNA, the CDR3 is TGCGCCAGCAGCTCCGGGACTACCTCCACCGGGGAGCTGTTTTTT. As protein: CASSSGTTSTGELFF.

This chain links TRBV7-9 with TRBJ2-3; D is undetermined. V lost 0 bases, J lost 0 bases, and 10 bases lay in between. The CDR3 loop spans 16 amino acids. The germline V gene encodes CDR1 SEHNR and CDR2 FQNEAQ (reference sequence). CDR3 region: CASSLARGVSTDTQYF. The DNA for the CDR3 is TGTGCCAGCAGCTTAGCGCGTGGGGTCAGCACAGATACGCAGTATTTT.

The rearrangement joins TRBV23-1 to TRBJ2-5; D may be TRBD2 (6 bases). TRBV23-1 is sorted into the ORF group, with uncertain function. Trimming removed 6 bases from V and 5 bases from J, with 10 bases in between. This CDR3 has 12 residues. CDR3 sequence: CASRDGGETQYF. CDR3 DNA sequence: TGCGCCAGCAGGGACGGAGGGGAGACCCAGTACTTC.

In its sample, this clone was seen once. J is TRBJ1-4 and V is TRBV11-2; no clear D. The CDR3 is 13 residues long. Germline values: CDR1 SGHAT, CDR2 FQNNGV. The germline V and J ends were trimmed by 1 base and 10 bases, with 10 bases remaining between them. The CDR3 DNA sequence: TGTGCCAGCAGCTTAGCCCTTGAAGGAAAACTGTTTTTT. The encoded protein is CASSLALEGKLFF.

This clone was seen a handful of times. This rearrangement joins TRBV6-5 to TRBJ2-1, with 8 bases identical to TRBD2. The ends lost 6 bases at V and 4 bases at J; junction bases unmatched: 8. The CDR3 sequence is 15 residues long. Germline values: CDR1 MNHEY, CDR2 SVGAGI. CDR3: CASRQTSGPYNEQFF. The CDR3 nucleotides read TGTGCCAGCAGGCAAACTAGCGGACCTTACAATGAGCAGTTCTTC.